The clone carrying this TCR beta chain was observed a handful of times. The data stem from a study of T cells in Graves' hyperthyroidism and ophthalmopathy. Trimming at V came to 2 bases and at J to 0 bases, leaving 4 bases not matched to a gene. Germline assignment: CDR1 SGHTA and CDR2 FQGNSA. The CDR3 is 15 residues long. Amplified TCR beta CDR3 regions derived from RNA transcripts. The HTBI primer set drove a first-round RT-PCR of the TCR CDR3. A single record per CDR3 protein comes from TCRdb applying MiXCR to the multiplex PCR reads. The table lists hundreds of thousands of distinct CDR3 sequences, 45% of them singletons.

The genes are TRBV7-2 and TRBJ2-7; TRBD2 aligns across 7 bases. Sequencing was carried out using peripheral blood or thyroid tissue (not recorded which). This clonotype was obtained from an adult man with Graves' disease, either hyperthyroidism or ophthalmopathy (not recorded which). The CDR3 spells CASSLKGGISYEQYF. The CDR3, as DNA: TGTGCCAGCAGCTTAAAGGGAGGGATCTCCTACGAGCAGTACTTC.